This T cell receptor beta chain originates from a study of shared clonotypes between healthy human individuals. Whole-study findings and limits: Non-shared clonotypes had lower generation probabilities than those shared by all four donors.

Remarks on this clone: Its antigen is not known.

Healthy and HIV-negative, the adult donors had no recent acute infections or vaccinations. Those who donated, Caucasian adults without exception, all lived in Nashville, Tennessee. After removal of 5 bases from V and 4 bases from J, the junction contained 13 bases not matched to a gene. Germline CDR1 SEHNR, CDR2 FQNEAQ (reference sequence). This CDR3 is built from 17 residues. The protocol was immunoSEQ multiplex PCR, while the TCRdb copy is restricted to in-frame clones and leaves out a portion. The sample contains around 690,000 clones, 80% to 95% of which appear only once. The clonotype was recovered from a man in his late teens or twenties in good health. Some clones in this sample may be carry-over from other donors' samples. The specimen sequenced was memory CD8+ T cells from PBMCs. As for subset: CD45RO+ cells pooled with CCR7-negative TemRA cells. This chain joins TRBV7-9 and TRBJ2-2; 7 bases fit TRBD1. Here the CDR3 reads CASSDLTGIFGTGELFF. DNA of the CDR3: TGTGCCAGCAGCGACTTGACAGGGATCTTTGGCACCGGGGAGCTGTTTTTT.